The 15 T cell receptor beta chains in this list originate from one sample, sequenced in a study of cytomegalovirus exposure and HLA in healthy donors. This table comes from immunoSEQ multiplex PCR, and its TCRdb copy is limited to in-frame clones, with some not included. The sample comprises some 260,000 clones, 90% of which are singletons, and around 3.1% rests with the top ten. Sequencing was done on a sample of PBMCs. These receptors came from a woman aged 25 to 39 in good health and CMV-seronegative.

The chain joins TRBV28 to TRBJ2-7; 9 positions agree with TRBD2. This CDR3 region has 14 residues. Germline trimming cut 9 bases from V and 1 base from J; bases unmatched to any gene: 7. In germline, CDR1 is MDHEN, CDR2 SYDVKM. This CDR3 is CASTSGRFSYEQYF. The CDR3 region has the DNA TGTGCCAGTACCAGCGGGAGGTTTTCCTACGAGCAGTACTTC.

The V gene is TRBV2, the J gene TRBJ2-2; no definite D call. Per the germline V gene, CDR1 is SNHLY and CDR2 is FYNNEI. Between the trimmed V and J ends, which lost 6 bases and 0 bases, there was a span of 8 bases. This CDR3 comprises 14 residues. The CDR3 DNA reads TGTGCCAGCAGAAGACACCCGAACACCGGGGAGCTGTTTTTT. It translates to CASRRHPNTGELFF.

Here the CDR3 DNA reads TGTGCCAGCAGTGAAACTTCCGGGACTACCTACGAGCAGTACTTC. Its protein is CASSETSGTTYEQYF. The gene calls are TRBV6-1 and TRBJ2-7; 7 bases map to TRBD2. The trim removed 2 bases at V and 2 bases at J, leaving 6 bases unmatched. Germline CDR1 is MNHNS and CDR2 is SASEGT. This CDR3 contains 15 residues.

J is TRBJ2-7 and V is TRBV27, with D possibly TRBD1 on 5 matching bases. Trimming took 5 bases from V and 3 from J, leaving 8 bases between them. The germline CDR1 and CDR2 sequences are MNHEY and SMNVEV (reference sequence). The CDR3 totals 12 residues. The DNA for the CDR3 is TGTGCCAGCAGTGGGGCAGACTACGAGCAGTACTTC. It yields the protein CASSGADYEQYF.

The rearrangement uses TRBV11-3 and TRBJ2-1; 7 bases match TRBD2. V lost 5 bases to trimming and J lost 2 bases; unmatched junction nucleotides: 6. The length of the CDR3 is 15 residues. CDR1 is SGHNT and CDR2 is YENEEA in the germline V gene. The CDR3 region has the DNA TGTGCCAGCAGCCCTGGGAGGGCCGCCTACAATGAGCAGTTCTTC. It yields the protein CASSPGRAAYNEQFF.

The genes are TRBV5-4 and TRBJ2-7; the match to TRBD2 covers 10 bases. CDR1 SGHNT and CDR2 YYREEE come from the germline V gene (reference sequence). This CDR3 has 14 amino acids. V dropped 3 bases and J dropped 2; count of bases not matched to a gene: 2. CDR3 sequence (DNA): TGTGCCAGCAGCTCCGGGACTAGCGCCTACGAGCAGTACTTC. Its translation is CASSSGTSAYEQYF. The entire variable domain, with the rest obtained from reference TRBV5-4 and TRBJ2-7, is as follows: ETGVTQSPTHLIKTRGQQVTLRCSSQSGHNTVSWYQQALGQGPQFIFQYYREEENGRGNFPPRFSGLQFPNYSSELNVNALELDDSALYLCASSSGTSAYEQYFGPGTRLTVT.

This clone showed up many times. The chain has TRBV4-1 and TRBJ2-7; 8 bases are shared with TRBD1. The germline V gene encodes CDR1 MGHRA and CDR2 YSYEKL. The junction had 7 bases not matched to a gene; V was cut back by 1 base and J by 5 bases. The CDR3 runs to 15 residues. The CDR3 spells CASSQGVQGVHEQYF. As DNA, the CDR3 is TGCGCCAGCAGCCAAGGGGTACAGGGGGTCCACGAGCAGTACTTC.

The chain joins TRBV2 to TRBJ2-5, with 9 positions matching TRBD2. This CDR3 contains 16 residues. The J segment lost 4 bases and the V segment lost 2 bases, leaving 8 bases of the junction unmatched. The germline gives CDR1 SNHLY, CDR2 FYNNEI. CDR3 sequence reads: CASSEIGGRALETQYF. The CDR3 DNA is TGTGCCAGCAGTGAAATCGGCGGGAGGGCGTTAGAGACCCAGTACTTC.

The V call is TRBV7-7, the J call TRBJ2-1; 8 nucleotides align to TRBD2. V was pared by 5 bases and J by 6 bases, with 9 bases of the junction left unmatched. CDR1 is SSHAT, CDR2 FNYEAQ, per germline (reference sequence). The CDR3 extends over 15 amino acids. CDR3 in amino acids: CASSPVVAGSNEQFF. The CDR3 DNA is TGTGCCAGCAGCCCGGTAGTAGCGGGAAGCAATGAGCAGTTCTTC.

This clone has a single count. The V and J genes are TRBV7-2 and TRBJ2-7, with D uncertain. Germline assignment: CDR1 SGHTA and CDR2 FQGNSA. The CDR3 runs to 15 residues. V gave up 0 bases and J gave up 1 base, with 10 bases separating them. Here the CDR3 reads CASSLASALSYEQYF. The CDR3 bases are TGTGCCAGCAGCTTAGCTTCGGCACTTTCCTACGAGCAGTACTTC.

The chain employs TRBV6-5 and TRBJ2-1; TRBD2 matches at 11 bases. The length of the CDR3 is 15 residues. V lost 6 bases to trimming and J lost 9 bases; unmatched junction nucleotides: 10. Germline V CDR1 and CDR2: MNHEY, SVGAGI. Here the CDR3 DNA reads TGTGCCAGCAGCTTACGGGGACTAGCGGTGGCTGAGCAGTTCTTC. This codes for CASSLRGLAVAEQFF.

This chain uses TRBV13 with TRBJ2-6; no definite D call. The V gene's germline CDR1 is PRHDT and CDR2 FYEKMQ (reference sequence). There are 17 residues in the CDR3. Trimming left V 0 bases short and J 0 bases short, with 9 bases between. The DNA of the CDR3 is TGTGCCAGCAGCTTAGGAGGTCGAGCCTCTGGGGCCAACGTCCTGACTTTC. Amino acids: CASSLGGRASGANVLTF.

This clone was counted once. The chain combines TRBV4-2 with TRBJ2-7, with 8 bases aligning to TRBD1. There are 15 residues in the CDR3. J was trimmed by 2 bases and V by 1 base; bases with no gene match: 4. Germline V gene sequence: CDR1 LGHNA, CDR2 YNFKEQ. The CDR3 DNA is TGTGCCAGCAGCCAAGCACAGGGGGATGCCTACGAGCAGTACTTC. Its translation is CASSQAQGDAYEQYF.

The rearrangement links TRBV27 to TRBJ2-2, with 7 nucleotides matching TRBD1. V was pared by 3 bases and J by 0 bases, with 7 bases of the junction left unmatched. Germline assignment: CDR1 MNHEY and CDR2 SMNVEV (reference sequence). The CDR3 extends over 17 amino acids. CDR3: CASSFNRGNANTGELFF. As DNA, the CDR3 is TGTGCCAGCAGTTTCAACAGGGGAAACGCGAACACCGGGGAGCTGTTTTTT.

This chain connects TRBV25-1 to TRBJ2-1, with D perhaps matching TRBD2 (5 bases). The germline gives CDR1 MGHDK, CDR2 SYGVNS. The CDR3 length is 16 residues. The V end lost 1 base, the J end lost 8 bases, and 18 bases lay between the germline ends. The CDR3 here is CASSELVLGYGDEQFF. Written as DNA, the CDR3 is TGTGCCAGCAGTGAATTAGTGTTGGGCTACGGGGATGAGCAGTTCTTC. The whole variable domain, remainder taken from reference TRBV25-1 and TRBJ2-1, is EADIYQTPRYLVIGTGKKITLECSQTMGHDKMYWYQQDPGMELHLIHYSYGVNSTEKGDLSSESTVSRIRTEHFPLTLESARPSHTSQYLCASSELVLGYGDEQFFGPGTRLTVL.